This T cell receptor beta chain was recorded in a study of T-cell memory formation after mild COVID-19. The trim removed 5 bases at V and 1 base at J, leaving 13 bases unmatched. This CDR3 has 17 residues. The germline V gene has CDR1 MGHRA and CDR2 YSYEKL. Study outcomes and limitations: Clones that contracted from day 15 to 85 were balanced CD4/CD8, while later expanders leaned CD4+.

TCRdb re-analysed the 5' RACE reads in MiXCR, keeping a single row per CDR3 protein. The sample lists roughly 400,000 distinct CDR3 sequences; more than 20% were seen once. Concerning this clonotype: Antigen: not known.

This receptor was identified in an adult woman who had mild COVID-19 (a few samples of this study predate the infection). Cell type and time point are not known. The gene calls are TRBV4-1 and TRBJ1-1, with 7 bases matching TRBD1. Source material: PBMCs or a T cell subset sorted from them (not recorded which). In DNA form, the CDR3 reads TGCGCCAGCAGCATACGAATGCCGGGACAGCGGAACACTGAAGCTTTCTTT. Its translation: CASSIRMPGQRNTEAFF.